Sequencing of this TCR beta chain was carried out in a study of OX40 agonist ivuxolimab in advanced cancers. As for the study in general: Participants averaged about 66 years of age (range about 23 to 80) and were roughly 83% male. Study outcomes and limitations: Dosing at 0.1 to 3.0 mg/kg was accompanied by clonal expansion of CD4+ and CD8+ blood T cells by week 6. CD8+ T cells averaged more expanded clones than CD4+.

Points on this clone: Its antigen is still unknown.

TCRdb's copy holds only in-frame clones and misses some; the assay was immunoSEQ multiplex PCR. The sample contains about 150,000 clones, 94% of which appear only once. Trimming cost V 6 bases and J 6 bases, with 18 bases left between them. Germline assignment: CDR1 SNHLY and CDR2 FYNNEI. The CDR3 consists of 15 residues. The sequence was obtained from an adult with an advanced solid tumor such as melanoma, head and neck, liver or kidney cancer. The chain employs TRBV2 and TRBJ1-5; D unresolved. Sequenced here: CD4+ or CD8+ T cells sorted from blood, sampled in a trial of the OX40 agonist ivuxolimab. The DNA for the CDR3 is TGTGCCAGCAGCCTCTCTGGAGGGATGGGTCAGCCCCAGCATTTT. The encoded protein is CASSLSGGMGQPQHF.